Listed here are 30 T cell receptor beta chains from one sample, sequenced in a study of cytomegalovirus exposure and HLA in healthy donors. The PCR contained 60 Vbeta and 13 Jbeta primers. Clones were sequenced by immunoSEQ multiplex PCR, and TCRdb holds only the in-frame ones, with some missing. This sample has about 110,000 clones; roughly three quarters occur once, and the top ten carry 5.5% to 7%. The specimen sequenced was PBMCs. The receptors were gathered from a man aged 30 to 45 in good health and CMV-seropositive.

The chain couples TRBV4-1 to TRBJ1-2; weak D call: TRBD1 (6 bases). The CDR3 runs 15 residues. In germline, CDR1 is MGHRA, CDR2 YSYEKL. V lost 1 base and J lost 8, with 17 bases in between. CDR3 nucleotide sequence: TGCGCCAGCAGCCAAGGCCCCGGGACACCTATCGGCTACACCTTC. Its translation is CASSQGPGTPIGYTF.

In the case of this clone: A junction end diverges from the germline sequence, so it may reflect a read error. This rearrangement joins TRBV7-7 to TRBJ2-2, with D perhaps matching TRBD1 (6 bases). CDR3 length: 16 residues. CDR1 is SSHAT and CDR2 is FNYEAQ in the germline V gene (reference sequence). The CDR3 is CASSSSPNRESGELFF. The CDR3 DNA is TGTGCTAGCAGCTCTTCGCCGAACAGGGAGTCCGGGGAGCTGTTTTTT. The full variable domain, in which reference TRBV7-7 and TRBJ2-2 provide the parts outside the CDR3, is GAGVSQSPRYKVTKRGQDVTLRCDPISSHATLYWYQQALGQGPEFLTYFNYEAQPDKSGLPSDRFSAERPEGSISTLTIQRTEQRDSAMYRCASSSSPNRESGELFFGEGSRLTVL.

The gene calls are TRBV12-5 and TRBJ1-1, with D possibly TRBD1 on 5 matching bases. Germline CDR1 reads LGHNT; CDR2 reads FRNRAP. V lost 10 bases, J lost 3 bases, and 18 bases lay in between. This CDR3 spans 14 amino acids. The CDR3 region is CATMSWGRDTEAFF. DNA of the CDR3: TGTGCTACGATGAGCTGGGGCCGAGACACTGAAGCTTTCTTT.

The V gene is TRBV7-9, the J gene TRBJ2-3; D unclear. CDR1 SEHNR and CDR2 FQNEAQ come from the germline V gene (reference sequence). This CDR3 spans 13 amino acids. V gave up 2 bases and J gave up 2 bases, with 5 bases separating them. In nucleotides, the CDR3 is TGTGCCAGCAGCTTAATCAACACAGATACGCAGTATTTT. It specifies CASSLINTDTQYF.

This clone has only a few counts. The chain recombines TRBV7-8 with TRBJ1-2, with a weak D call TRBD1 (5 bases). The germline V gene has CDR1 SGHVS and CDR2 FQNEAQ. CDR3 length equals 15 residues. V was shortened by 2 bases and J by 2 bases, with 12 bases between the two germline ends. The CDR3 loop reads CASSLSGRANYGYTF. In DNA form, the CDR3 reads TGTGCCAGCAGCTTATCTGGCAGGGCGAACTATGGCTACACCTTC.

In nucleotides, the CDR3 is TGTGCCAGCAGATTGGGACCTAGCGATGAGCAGTTCTTC. This codes for CASRLGPSDEQFF. V and J are TRBV7-9 and TRBJ2-1, with D perhaps TRBD2 (6 bases). Trimming left V 6 bases short and J 8 bases short, with 14 bases between. The CDR3 has 13 amino acids. CDR1 is SEHNR and CDR2 is FQNEAQ in the germline V gene (reference sequence).

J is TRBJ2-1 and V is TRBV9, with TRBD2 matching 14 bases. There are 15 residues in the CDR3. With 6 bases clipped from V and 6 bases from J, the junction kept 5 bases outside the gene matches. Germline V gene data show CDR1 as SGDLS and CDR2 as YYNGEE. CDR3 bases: TGTGCCAGCACCCAGGGACTAGCGGGGGTCAATGAGCAGTTCTTC. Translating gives CASTQGLAGVNEQFF.

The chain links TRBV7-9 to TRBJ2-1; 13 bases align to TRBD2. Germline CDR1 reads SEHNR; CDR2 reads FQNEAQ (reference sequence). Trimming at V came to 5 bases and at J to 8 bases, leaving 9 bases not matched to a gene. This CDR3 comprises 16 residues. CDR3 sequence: CASSTRTSGGRDEQFF. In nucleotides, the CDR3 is TGTGCCAGCAGCACGAGGACTAGCGGGGGCCGGGATGAGCAGTTCTTC.

The CDR3 reads CASSPTPLAEADTQYF. In nucleotides, the CDR3 is TGTGCCAGCAGTCCTACCCCACTAGCGGAGGCAGATACGCAGTATTTT. V is TRBV27 and J is TRBJ2-3, with TRBD2 identical over 8 bases. The CDR3 spans 16 residues. J lost 4 bases, V lost 5 bases, and 11 bases had no gene match. Germline CDR1 reads MNHEY; CDR2 reads SMNVEV (reference sequence).

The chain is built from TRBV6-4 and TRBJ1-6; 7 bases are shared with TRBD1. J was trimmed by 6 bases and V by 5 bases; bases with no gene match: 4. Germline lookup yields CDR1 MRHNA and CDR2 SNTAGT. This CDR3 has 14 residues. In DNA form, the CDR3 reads TGTGCCAGCAGTCCGCAGGGGGGTAATTCACCCCTCCACTTT. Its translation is CASSPQGGNSPLHF.

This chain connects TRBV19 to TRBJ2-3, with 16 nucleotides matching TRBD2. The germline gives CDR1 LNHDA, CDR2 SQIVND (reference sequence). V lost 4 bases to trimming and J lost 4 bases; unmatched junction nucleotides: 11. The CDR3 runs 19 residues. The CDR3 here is CASSKRVGLAGGRADTQYF. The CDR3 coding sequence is TGTGCCAGTAGTAAGAGGGTGGGACTAGCGGGGGGGCGTGCAGATACGCAGTATTTT.

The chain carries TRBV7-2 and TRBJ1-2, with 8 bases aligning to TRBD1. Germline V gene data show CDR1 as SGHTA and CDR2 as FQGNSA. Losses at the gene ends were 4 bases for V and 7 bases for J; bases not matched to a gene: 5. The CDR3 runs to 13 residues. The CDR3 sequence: CASSSGQGLGYTF. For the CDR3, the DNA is TGTGCCAGCAGCTCAGGACAGGGTCTTGGCTACACCTTC. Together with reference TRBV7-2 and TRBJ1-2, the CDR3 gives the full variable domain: GAGVSQSPSNKVTEKGKDVELRCDPISGHTALYWYRQSLGQGLEFLIYFQGNSAPDKSGLPSDRFSAERTGGSVSTLTIQRTQQEDSAVYLCASSSGQGLGYTFGSGTRLTVV.

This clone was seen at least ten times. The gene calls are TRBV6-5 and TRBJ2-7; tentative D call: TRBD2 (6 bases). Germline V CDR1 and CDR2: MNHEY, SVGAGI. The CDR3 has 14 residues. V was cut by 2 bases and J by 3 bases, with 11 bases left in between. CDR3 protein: CASSYGEVDYEQYF. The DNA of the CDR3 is TGTGCCAGCAGTTACGGGGAGGTGGACTACGAGCAGTACTTC.

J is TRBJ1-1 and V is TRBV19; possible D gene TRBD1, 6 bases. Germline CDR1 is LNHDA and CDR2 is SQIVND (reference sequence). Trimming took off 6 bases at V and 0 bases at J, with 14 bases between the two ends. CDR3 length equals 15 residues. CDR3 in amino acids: CASRDRQILNTEAFF. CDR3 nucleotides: TGTGCCAGTAGGGACAGACAAATCTTGAACACTGAAGCTTTCTTT.

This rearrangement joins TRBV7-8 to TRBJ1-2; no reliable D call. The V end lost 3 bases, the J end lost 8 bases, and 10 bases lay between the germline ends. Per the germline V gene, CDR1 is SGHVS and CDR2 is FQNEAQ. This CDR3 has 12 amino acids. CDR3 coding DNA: TGTGCCAGCAGCTTTGGACGGGAGGGCTACACCTTC. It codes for CASSFGREGYTF.

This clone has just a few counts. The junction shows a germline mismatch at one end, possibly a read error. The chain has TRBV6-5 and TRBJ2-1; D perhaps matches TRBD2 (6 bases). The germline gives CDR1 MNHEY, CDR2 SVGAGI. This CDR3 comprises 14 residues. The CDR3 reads CASSEEGRHNQQFF. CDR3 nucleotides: TGTGCCAGCAGTGAAGAGGGGAGGCACAATCAGCAGTTCTTC.

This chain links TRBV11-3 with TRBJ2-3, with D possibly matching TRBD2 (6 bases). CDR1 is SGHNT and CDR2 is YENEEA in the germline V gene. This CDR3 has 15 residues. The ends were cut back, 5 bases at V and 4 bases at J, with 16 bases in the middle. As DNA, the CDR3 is TGTGCCAGCAGCCAAGTGGGGGGACTCTCAGATACGCAGTATTTT. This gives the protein CASSQVGGLSDTQYF.

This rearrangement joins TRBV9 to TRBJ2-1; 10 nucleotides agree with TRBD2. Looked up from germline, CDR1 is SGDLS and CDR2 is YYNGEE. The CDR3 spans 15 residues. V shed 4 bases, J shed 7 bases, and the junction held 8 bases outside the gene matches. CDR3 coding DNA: TGTGCCAGCAGCCCGAGCGGGGGGGAACTAAATGAGCAGTTCTTC. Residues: CASSPSGGELNEQFF.

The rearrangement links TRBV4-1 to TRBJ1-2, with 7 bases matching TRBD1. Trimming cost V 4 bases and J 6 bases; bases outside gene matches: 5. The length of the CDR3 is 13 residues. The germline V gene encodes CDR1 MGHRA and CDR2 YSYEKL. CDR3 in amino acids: CASSLEGANGYTF. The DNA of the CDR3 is TGCGCCAGCAGCCTGGAGGGGGCGAATGGCTACACCTTC.

CDR3 amino acids: CASSQSWGPYEQYF. CDR3 sequence (DNA): TGCGCCAGCAGCCAGAGCTGGGGCCCCTACGAGCAGTACTTC. J is TRBJ2-7 and V is TRBV4-1; possibly TRBD1 for D (5 bases). This CDR3 comprises 14 residues. Trimming cost V 3 bases and J 2 bases, with 11 bases left between them. Germline assignment: CDR1 MGHRA and CDR2 YSYEKL.

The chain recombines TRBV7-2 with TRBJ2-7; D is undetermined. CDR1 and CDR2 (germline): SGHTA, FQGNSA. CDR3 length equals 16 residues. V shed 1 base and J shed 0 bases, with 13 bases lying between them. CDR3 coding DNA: TGTGCCAGCAGCTTAGGGGCCCAACCAGCCTCCTACGAGCAGTACTTC. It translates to CASSLGAQPASYEQYF.

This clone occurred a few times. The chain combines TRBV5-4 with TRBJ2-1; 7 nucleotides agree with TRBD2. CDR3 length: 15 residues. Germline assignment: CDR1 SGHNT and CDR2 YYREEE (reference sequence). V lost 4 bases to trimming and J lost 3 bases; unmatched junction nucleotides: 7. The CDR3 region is CASSPPGGGYNEQFF. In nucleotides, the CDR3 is TGTGCCAGCAGCCCACCGGGCGGGGGCTACAATGAGCAGTTCTTC.

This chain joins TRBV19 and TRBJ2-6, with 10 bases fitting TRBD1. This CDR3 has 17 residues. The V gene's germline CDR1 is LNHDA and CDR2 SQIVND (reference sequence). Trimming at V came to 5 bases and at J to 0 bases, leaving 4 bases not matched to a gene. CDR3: CASSSGTGVSGANVLTF. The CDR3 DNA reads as TGTGCCAGTAGTTCCGGGACAGGGGTCTCTGGGGCCAACGTCCTGACTTTC.

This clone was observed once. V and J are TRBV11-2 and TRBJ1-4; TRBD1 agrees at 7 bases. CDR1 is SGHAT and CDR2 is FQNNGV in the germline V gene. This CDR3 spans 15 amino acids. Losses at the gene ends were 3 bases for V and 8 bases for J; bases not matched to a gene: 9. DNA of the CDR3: TGTGCCAGCAGCTTTCAGACAGGGTTGGGGGAAAAACTGTTTTTT. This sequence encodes CASSFQTGLGEKLFF.

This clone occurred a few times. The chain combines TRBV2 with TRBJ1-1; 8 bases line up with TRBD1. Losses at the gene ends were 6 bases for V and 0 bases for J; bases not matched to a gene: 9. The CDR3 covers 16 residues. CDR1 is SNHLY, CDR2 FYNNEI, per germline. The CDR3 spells CASSVSDRDMNTEAFF. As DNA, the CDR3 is TGTGCCAGCAGCGTCTCGGACAGGGACATGAACACTGAAGCTTTCTTT.

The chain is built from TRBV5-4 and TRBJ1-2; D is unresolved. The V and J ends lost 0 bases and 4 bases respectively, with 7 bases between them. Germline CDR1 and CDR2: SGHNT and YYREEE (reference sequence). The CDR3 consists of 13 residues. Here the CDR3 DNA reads TGTGCCAGCAGCTTGGCGGGTCCCTATGGCTACACCTTC. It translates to CASSLAGPYGYTF.

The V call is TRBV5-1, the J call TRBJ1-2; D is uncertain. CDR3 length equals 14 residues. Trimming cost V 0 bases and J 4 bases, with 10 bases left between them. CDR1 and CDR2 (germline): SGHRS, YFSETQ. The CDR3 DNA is TGCGCCAGCAGCTTGGGTTCGCCAGGCTATGGCTACACCTTC. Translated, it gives CASSLGSPGYGYTF.

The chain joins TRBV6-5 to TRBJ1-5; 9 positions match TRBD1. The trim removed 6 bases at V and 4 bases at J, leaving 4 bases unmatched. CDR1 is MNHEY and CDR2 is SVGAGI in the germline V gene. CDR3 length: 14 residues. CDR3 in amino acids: CASRPDRGNQPQHF. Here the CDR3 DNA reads TGTGCCAGCAGACCCGACAGGGGGAATCAGCCCCAGCATTTT.

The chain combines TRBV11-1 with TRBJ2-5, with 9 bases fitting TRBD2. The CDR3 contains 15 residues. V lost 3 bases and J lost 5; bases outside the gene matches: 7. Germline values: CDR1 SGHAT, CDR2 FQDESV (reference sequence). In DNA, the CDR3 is TGTGCCAGCAGCTTTACGGGACTAGCCTGGGAGACCCAGTACTTC. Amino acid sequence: CASSFTGLAWETQYF. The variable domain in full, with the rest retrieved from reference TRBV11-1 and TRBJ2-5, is EAEVAQSPRYKITEKSQAVAFWCDPISGHATLYWYRQILGQGPELLVQFQDESVVDDSQLPKDRFSAERLKGVDSTLKIQPAELGDSAMYLCASSFTGLAWETQYFGPGTRLLVL.

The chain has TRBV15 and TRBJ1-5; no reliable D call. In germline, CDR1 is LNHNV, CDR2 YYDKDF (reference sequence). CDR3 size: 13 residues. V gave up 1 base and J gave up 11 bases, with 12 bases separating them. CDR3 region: CATSRGAGSAQHF. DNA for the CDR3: TGTGCCACCAGCAGAGGGGCCGGTTCCGCCCAGCATTTT.